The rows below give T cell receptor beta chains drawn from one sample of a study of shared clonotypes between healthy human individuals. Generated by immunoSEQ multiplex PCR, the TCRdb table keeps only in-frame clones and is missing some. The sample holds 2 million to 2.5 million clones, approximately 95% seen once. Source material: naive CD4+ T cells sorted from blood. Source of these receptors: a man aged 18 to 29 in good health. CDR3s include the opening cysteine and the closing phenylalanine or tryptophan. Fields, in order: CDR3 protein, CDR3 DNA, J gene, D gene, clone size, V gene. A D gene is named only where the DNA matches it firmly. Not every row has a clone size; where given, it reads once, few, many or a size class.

CDR3aa: CASSAGQKNGYTF
CDR3nt: TGTGCCAGCAGCGCAGGACAAAAGAATGGCTACACCTTC
j_gene: TRBJ1-2
d_gene: -
abundance: -
v_gene: TRBV7-8

CDR3aa: CASSFTWTGGSGNTIYF
CDR3nt: TGTGCCAGCAGCTTCACTTGGACAGGGGGCTCTGGAAACACCATATATTTT
j_gene: TRBJ1-3
d_gene: TRBD1
abundance: few
v_gene: TRBV7-9

CDR3aa: CAWTGQMNTEAFF
CDR3nt: TGTGCCTGGACGGGTCAGATGAACACTGAAGCTTTCTTT
j_gene: TRBJ1-1
d_gene: -
abundance: -
v_gene: TRBV30

CDR3aa: CASSLSSGFEQYF
CDR3nt: TGTGCCAGCAGCTTGAGCTCCGGGTTCGAGCAGTACTTC
j_gene: TRBJ2-7
d_gene: -
abundance: -
v_gene: TRBV5-4

CDR3aa: CASSRLHQETQYF
CDR3nt: TGTGCCAGCAGCCGTCTGCACCAAGAGACCCAGTACTTC
j_gene: TRBJ2-5
d_gene: -
abundance: -
v_gene: TRBV7-9

CDR3aa: CASRSWTSGSYEQYF
CDR3nt: TGTGCCAGCAGGTCGTGGACTAGCGGATCCTACGAGCAGTACTTC
j_gene: TRBJ2-7
d_gene: TRBD2
abundance: -
v_gene: TRBV2

CDR3aa: CASSVEIAGGYEQYF
CDR3nt: TGTGCCAGCAGCGTAGAAATAGCGGGAGGATACGAGCAGTACTTC
j_gene: TRBJ2-7
d_gene: TRBD2
abundance: -
v_gene: TRBV9

CDR3aa: CASSLAAGAGQETQYF
CDR3nt: TGTGCCAGCAGCTTAGCGGCGGGAGCAGGCCAAGAGACCCAGTACTTC
j_gene: TRBJ2-5
d_gene: TRBD2
abundance: once
v_gene: TRBV7-9

CDR3aa: CASSQEFGSYEQYF
CDR3nt: TGCGCCAGCAGCCAAGAGTTTGGGAGCTACGAGCAGTACTTC
j_gene: TRBJ2-7
d_gene: -
abundance: -
v_gene: TRBV4-1

CDR3aa: CAWGTGSQPQHF
CDR3nt: TGTGCCTGGGGGACAGGATCTCAGCCCCAGCATTTT
j_gene: TRBJ1-5
d_gene: TRBD1
abundance: -
v_gene: TRBV30

CDR3aa: CASSEEGTFHEQYF
CDR3nt: TGTGCCAGCAGTGAAGAAGGGACATTCCACGAGCAGTACTTC
j_gene: TRBJ2-7
d_gene: -
abundance: -
v_gene: TRBV2

CDR3aa: CASRRIQGHGYTF
CDR3nt: TGTGCCAGCAGACGAATACAGGGGCATGGCTACACCTTC
j_gene: TRBJ1-2
d_gene: TRBD1
abundance: -
v_gene: TRBV6-5

CDR3aa: CASSLGTGSTGGNTIYF
CDR3nt: TGTGCCAGCAGCTTGGGGACAGGGTCCACGGGTGGAAACACCATATATTTT
j_gene: TRBJ1-3
d_gene: TRBD1
abundance: -
v_gene: TRBV5-6

CDR3aa: CASSGMGSQETQYF
CDR3nt: TGTGCCAGCAGCGGGATGGGATCGCAAGAGACCCAGTACTTC
j_gene: TRBJ2-5
d_gene: -
abundance: -
v_gene: TRBV7-9

CDR3aa: CAISDLGSAAYGYTF
CDR3nt: TGTGCCATCAGTGATTTGGGATCGGCCGCCTATGGCTACACCTTC
j_gene: TRBJ1-2
d_gene: -
abundance: once
v_gene: TRBV10-3

CDR3aa: CASSLRGGATDTQYF
CDR3nt: TGCGCCAGCAGCTTACGCGGGGGGGCGACAGATACGCAGTATTTT
j_gene: TRBJ2-3
d_gene: TRBD2
abundance: -
v_gene: TRBV5-1

CDR3aa: CASSPYRTGAYEQYF
CDR3nt: TGTGCCAGCAGTCCATACCGGACAGGGGCCTACGAGCAGTACTTC
j_gene: TRBJ2-7
d_gene: TRBD1
abundance: -
v_gene: TRBV27

CDR3aa: CASSLGEAGQYF
CDR3nt: TGTGCCAGCAGCTTAGGAGAGGCGGGCCAGTACTTC
j_gene: TRBJ2-5
d_gene: -
abundance: -
v_gene: TRBV7-6

CDR3aa: CASSLAPVSYNEQFF
CDR3nt: TGTGCCAGCAGCTTAGCTCCGGTTTCCTACAATGAGCAGTTCTTC
j_gene: TRBJ2-1
d_gene: -
abundance: -
v_gene: TRBV7-2

CDR3aa: CASSIEGLRNGYTF
CDR3nt: TGTGCCAGTAGTATAGAGGGTTTGAGGAATGGCTACACCTTC
j_gene: TRBJ1-2
d_gene: -
abundance: -
v_gene: TRBV19

CDR3aa: CASSLRQGTNYGYTF
CDR3nt: TGCGCCAGCAGCTTGCGGCAGGGAACTAACTATGGCTACACCTTC
j_gene: TRBJ1-2
d_gene: -
abundance: -
v_gene: TRBV5-1

CDR3aa: CASMEGNQPQHF
CDR3nt: TGTGCCAGTATGGAGGGAAATCAGCCCCAGCATTTT
j_gene: TRBJ1-5
d_gene: -
abundance: -
v_gene: TRBV19

CDR3aa: CASSPSRGYTF
CDR3nt: TGTGCCAGCAGCCCAAGCAGGGGCTACACCTTC
j_gene: TRBJ1-2
d_gene: -
abundance: -
v_gene: TRBV7-2

CDR3aa: CASSREITAYEQYF
CDR3nt: TGTGCCAGCAGCCGAGAAATTACAGCCTACGAGCAGTACTTC
j_gene: TRBJ2-7
d_gene: -
abundance: -
v_gene: TRBV9

CDR3aa: CASSHLHHGQIDEQYF
CDR3nt: TGCGCCAGCAGCCACCTCCACCATGGCCAAATTGACGAGCAGTACTTC
j_gene: TRBJ2-7
d_gene: -
abundance: -
v_gene: TRBV4-3

CDR3aa: CASSLNVGGGKYF
CDR3nt: TGTGCCAGCAGCCTAAACGTGGGCGGAGGGAAGTACTTC
j_gene: TRBJ2-7
d_gene: -
abundance: -
v_gene: TRBV7-2

CDR3aa: CASSQEGGARGDEQFF
CDR3nt: TGCGCCAGCAGCCAAGAGGGGGGGGCCAGAGGCGATGAGCAGTTCTTC
j_gene: TRBJ2-1
d_gene: -
abundance: -
v_gene: TRBV4-1

CDR3aa: CASSLAPVAGAAEQFF
CDR3nt: TGTGCCAGCAGCTTAGCGCCAGTAGCGGGAGCGGCGGAGCAGTTCTTC
j_gene: TRBJ2-1
d_gene: TRBD2
abundance: -
v_gene: TRBV7-2

CDR3aa: CASSLYRNTGELFF
CDR3nt: TGTGCCAGCAGCTTGTACAGGAACACCGGGGAGCTGTTTTTT
j_gene: TRBJ2-2
d_gene: -
abundance: -
v_gene: TRBV5-4

CDR3aa: CASSLVGQGAVEAFF
CDR3nt: TGCGCCAGCAGCTTGGTGGGACAGGGGGCCGTTGAAGCTTTCTTT
j_gene: TRBJ1-1
d_gene: TRBD1
abundance: -
v_gene: TRBV5-1

CDR3aa: CASSRGTLDTEAFF
CDR3nt: TGTGCCAGCAGTCGAGGGACCCTCGACACTGAAGCTTTCTTT
j_gene: TRBJ1-1
d_gene: -
abundance: -
v_gene: TRBV6-5

CDR3aa: CASSVTSGTSYEQYF
CDR3nt: TGTGCCAGCAGCGTAACTAGCGGGACCTCCTACGAGCAGTACTTC
j_gene: TRBJ2-7
d_gene: TRBD2
abundance: -
v_gene: TRBV9

CDR3aa: CASSAPGQGSYNSPLHF
CDR3nt: TGTGCCAGCAGTGCGCCGGGACAGGGTTCCTATAATTCACCCCTCCACTTT
j_gene: TRBJ1-6
d_gene: TRBD1
abundance: -
v_gene: TRBV2

CDR3aa: CASSAQAYQETQYF
CDR3nt: TGTGCCAGCAGCGCTCAGGCGTACCAAGAGACCCAGTACTTC
j_gene: TRBJ2-5
d_gene: -
abundance: -
v_gene: TRBV9

CDR3aa: CAWQGLGGNTIYF
CDR3nt: TGTGCCTGGCAGGGACTTGGGGGAAACACCATATATTTT
j_gene: TRBJ1-3
d_gene: -
abundance: once
v_gene: TRBV30

CDR3aa: CASSPRGTSDYNEQFF
CDR3nt: TGTGCCAGCAGCCCACGGGGGACTAGCGACTACAATGAGCAGTTCTTC
j_gene: TRBJ2-1
d_gene: TRBD2
abundance: -
v_gene: TRBV13

CDR3aa: CASSFTGTAGNTIYF
CDR3nt: TGTGCCAGCAGCTTTACCGGGACAGCTGGAAACACCATATATTTT
j_gene: TRBJ1-3
d_gene: TRBD1
abundance: -
v_gene: TRBV11-2

CDR3aa: CASSPGLRTGGSTGELFF
CDR3nt: TGTGCCAGCAGCCCCGGGCTCCGGACAGGAGGCAGCACCGGGGAGCTGTTTTTT
j_gene: TRBJ2-2
d_gene: TRBD1
abundance: -
v_gene: TRBV5-6

CDR3aa: CSVAPPGDTQYF
CDR3nt: TGCAGCGTTGCCCCACCCGGGGATACGCAGTATTTT
j_gene: TRBJ2-3
d_gene: -
abundance: -
v_gene: TRBV29-1

CDR3aa: CASSSKTYGIPNYGYTF
CDR3nt: TGTGCCAGCAGTTCAAAGACCTACGGGATTCCCAACTATGGCTACACCTTC
j_gene: TRBJ1-2
d_gene: -
abundance: -
v_gene: TRBV28

CDR3aa: CAISRQGDGYTF
CDR3nt: TGTGCCATCAGTAGACAGGGCGATGGCTACACCTTC
j_gene: TRBJ1-2
d_gene: TRBD1
abundance: -
v_gene: TRBV10-3

CDR3aa: CASLHPTGNNQPQHF
CDR3nt: TGTGCCAGTCTTCATCCGACAGGGAACAATCAGCCCCAGCATTTT
j_gene: TRBJ1-5
d_gene: TRBD1
abundance: -
v_gene: TRBV6-4

CDR3aa: CASSQGIRKVNTEAFF
CDR3nt: TGCGCCAGCAGCCAAGGTATTAGAAAGGTGAACACTGAAGCTTTCTTT
j_gene: TRBJ1-1
d_gene: -
abundance: -
v_gene: TRBV4-1

CDR3aa: CASSLGGHLTSETQYF
CDR3nt: TGTGCCAGCAGCTTAGGAGGCCACCTTACAAGCGAGACCCAGTACTTC
j_gene: TRBJ2-5
d_gene: -
abundance: -
v_gene: TRBV7-6

CDR3aa: CASSLRSGLLSNEQFF
CDR3nt: TGTGCCAGCAGTTTACGCTCGGGACTACTATCCAATGAGCAGTTCTTC
j_gene: TRBJ2-1
d_gene: TRBD2
abundance: -
v_gene: TRBV27